This is a list of T cell receptor beta chains from one sample in a study of blood T cell repertoires in COVID-19. TCRdb keeps only in-frame clones here, not all; method: immunoSEQ multiplex PCR. Of a few hundred thousand clones listed, approximately 90% were seen once; the top ten hold around 9.3%. Specimen: PBMCs or T cells enriched from blood (not recorded which). These TCRs come from a woman younger than 30 who had recovered from COVID-19. Both conserved end residues are part of each CDR3. Fields, in order: clone size, J gene, D gene, V gene, CDR3 protein, CDR3 DNA. D genes are given only for firm matches. A clone size is listed for some rows: how often the clone was seen (once, few, many), or a class if it is expanded.

once,TRBJ1-6,NA,TRBV3-1/TRBV3-2,CASSLGTTGNGSPLHF,TGTGCCAGCAGCCTAGGTACCACAGGGAATGGTTCACCCCTCCACTTT
NA,TRBJ2-7,NA,TRBV5-1,CASSLGVGQLYEQYF,TGCGCCAGCAGCTTGGGGGTTGGACAACTATACGAGCAGTACTTC
NA,TRBJ1-2,NA,TRBV18,CASSRAKEGYGYTF,TGTGCCAGCTCACGGGCTAAAGAGGGTTATGGCTACACCTTC
once,TRBJ1-1,NA,TRBV5-1,CASSLVYALNTEAFF,TGCGCCAGCAGCTTGGTGTACGCGCTGAACACTGAAGCTTTCTTT
few,TRBJ1-3,NA,TRBV5-1,CASSEASGNTIYF,TGCGCCAGCTCAGAGGCTTCTGGAAACACCATATATTTT
NA,TRBJ1-1,TRBD1,TRBV5-1,CASSLDRGLLNTEAFF,TGCGCCAGCAGCTTGGACAGGGGGCTGTTGAACACTGAAGCTTTCTTT
NA,TRBJ1-5,TRBD1,TRBV4-2,CASSHRWREGAGNQPQHF,TGTGCCAGCAGCCATCGATGGCGGGAGGGGGCTGGCAATCAGCCCCAGCATTTT
NA,TRBJ2-7,TRBD2,TRBV5-5,CASSLALREPREQYF,TGTGCCAGCAGCTTGGCCTTGCGGGAGCCTCGAGAGCAGTACTTC
NA,TRBJ2-3,TRBD2,TRBV7-2,CASNGRGRGGTDTQYF,TGTGCCAGCAACGGGAGAGGGCGGGGGGGCACAGATACGCAGTATTTT
NA,TRBJ1-4,NA,TRBV9,CASSVAPTGKGEKLFF,TGTGCCAGCAGCGTAGCCCCCACAGGGAAGGGGGAAAAACTGTTTTTT
once,TRBJ2-3,NA,TRBV18,CASSTRGAVGTDTQYF,TGTGCCAGCTCAACCCGGGGGGCCGTAGGCACAGATACGCAGTATTTT
NA,TRBJ1-1,NA,TRBV2,CASKIENRVNTEAFF,TGTGCCAGCAAGATCGAGAACAGGGTGAACACTGAAGCTTTCTTT
NA,TRBJ2-2,NA,TRBV4-1,CASSPQNTGELFF,TGCGCCAGCAGTCCCCAGAACACCGGGGAGCTGTTTTTT
NA,TRBJ2-1,NA,TRBV5-6,CASSLIRGSYNEQFF,TGTGCCAGCAGCTTGATTAGGGGCTCCTACAATGAGCAGTTCTTC
NA,TRBJ1-2,TRBD1,TRBV29-1,CSGGTDYGYTF,TGCAGCGGCGGGACAGACTATGGCTACACCTTC
NA,TRBJ2-5,TRBD2,TRBV30,CAWSVGGVAGETQYF,TGTGCCTGGAGTGTTGGTGGGGTAGCGGGAGAGACCCAGTACTTC
NA,TRBJ1-1,NA,TRBV30,CAWRAFAEAFF,TGTGCCTGGAGGGCCTTTGCTGAAGCTTTCTTT
NA,TRBJ2-5,NA,TRBV13,CASSSRGAEETQYF,TGTGCCAGCAGCTCGCGGGGAGCGGAAGAGACCCAGTACTTC
NA,TRBJ1-2,TRBD1,TRBV6-5,CASSWDRGGNGYTF,TGTGCCAGCAGTTGGGACAGGGGTGGGAATGGCTACACCTTC
NA,TRBJ2-7,NA,TRBV18,CASSPQNRDHEQYF,TGTGCCAGCTCACCACAAAACAGGGACCACGAGCAGTACTTC
NA,TRBJ2-5,TRBD2,TRBV19,CASSSSTSGQETQYF,TGTGCCAGTAGTAGCAGCACTAGCGGACAAGAGACCCAGTACTTC
once,TRBJ2-1,TRBD1,TRBV9,CASSVTPGQGGNEQFF,TGTGCCAGCAGCGTAACACCGGGACAGGGTGGGAATGAGCAGTTCTTC
NA,TRBJ2-2,TRBD1,TRBV27,CASSRQGRSGELFF,TGTGCCAGCTCAAGACAGGGGAGATCGGGGGAGCTGTTTTTT
NA,TRBJ2-5,TRBD2,TRBV5-1,CASSLSPGGETQYF,TGCGCCAGCAGCTTGTCGCCGGGAGGAGAGACCCAGTACTTC
NA,TRBJ2-3,TRBD1,TRBV7-9,CASSPRDRGNTDTQYF,TGTGCCAGCAGCCCTCGGGACAGGGGGAACACAGATACGCAGTATTTT
NA,TRBJ1-5,NA,TRBV18,CASTQGDNQPQHF,TGTGCCAGCACACAGGGAGACAATCAGCCCCAGCATTTT
NA,TRBJ1-1,NA,TRBV5-4,CASSLDRLEGNTEAFF,TGTGCCAGCAGCTTGGACAGGTTGGAGGGGAACACTGAAGCTTTCTTT
once,TRBJ1-2,NA,TRBV28,CATNPGLNYGYTF,TGTGCCACCAACCCGGGACTAAACTATGGCTACACCTTC
NA,TRBJ1-1,NA,TRBV6-7,CASSCLRMMNTEAFF,TGTGCCAGCAGTTGCCTCAGAATGATGAACACTGAAGCTTTCTTT
NA,TRBJ1-2,NA,TRBV25-1,CASSDSVYGYTF,TGTGCCAGCAGCGACTCGGTCTATGGCTACACCTTC
NA,TRBJ2-1,NA,TRBV7-6,CASSLGPGRSYNEQFF,TGTGCCAGCAGCTTAGGTCCTGGGCGATCCTACAATGAGCAGTTCTTC